This entry lists 18 T cell receptor beta chains sequenced from one sample in a study of T cells in Graves' hyperthyroidism and ophthalmopathy. TCR beta CDR3 regions were amplified from RNA. Carried out on the TCR CDR3, a first-round RT-PCR used the HTBI primer set. Using its own MiXCR run on the multiplex PCR reads, TCRdb lists one record per CDR3 protein. The data contain under 350,000 distinct CDR3 sequences, around 20% of them singletons. The sequenced material came from blood. Receptors were obtained from a woman aged 45 to 65 with Graves' hyperthyroidism.

This clonotype was counted ten times or more. The chain has TRBV3-1 and TRBJ2-7, with TRBD1 as a possible D gene (7 bases). Germline values: CDR1 LGHDT, CDR2 YNNKEL (reference sequence). The CDR3 totals 14 residues. V lost 4 bases and J 5 bases, leaving 15 bases between the germline ends. The CDR3 region has the DNA TGTGCCAGCAGCCTGAGTGGAGGGGGCAACGAGCAGTACTTC. It codes for CASSLSGGGNEQYF.

The table lists this clonotype with many counts. The rearrangement links TRBV6-1 to TRBJ1-4; 9 bases line up with TRBD1. The CDR3 covers 15 residues. The V gene's germline CDR1 is MNHNS and CDR2 SASEGT. The trim removed 1 base at V and 5 bases at J, leaving 2 bases unmatched. In nucleotides, the CDR3 is TGTGCCAGCAGTGAAGAAGGGACAGGGAATGAAAAACTGTTTTTT. Its translation: CASSEEGTGNEKLFF.

This clonotype was seen at least ten times. The genes are TRBV28 and TRBJ2-1, with 8 bases aligning to TRBD2. The CDR3 has 17 amino acids. V shed 9 bases, J shed 0 bases, and the junction held 13 bases outside the gene matches. In germline, CDR1 is MDHEN, CDR2 SYDVKM. The CDR3 reads CASKVSGILSSYNEQFF. DNA of the CDR3: TGTGCCAGTAAAGTTAGCGGGATACTAAGCTCCTACAATGAGCAGTTCTTC. The full variable domain, its missing parts supplied by reference TRBV28 and TRBJ2-1, is DVKVTQSSRYLVKRTGEKVFLECVQDMDHENMFWYRQDPGLGLRLIYFSYDVKMKEKGDIPEGYSVSREKKERFSLILESASTNQTSMYLCASKVSGILSSYNEQFFGPGTRLTVL.

Only a few counts were recorded for this clonotype. The chain carries TRBV20-1 and TRBJ1-3, with D unclear. Deletions cut 1 base from V and 0 bases from J, with 19 bases between. The CDR3 contains 18 residues. Looked up from germline, CDR1 is DFQATT and CDR2 is SNEGSKA (reference sequence). The CDR3 DNA reads TGCAGTGCTAGAGCGAGCGTGGGTTACCCGGACTCTGGAAACACCATATATTTT. Protein product: CSARASVGYPDSGNTIYF.

V gene TRBV27 combines with J gene TRBJ2-5; 10 nucleotides align to TRBD2. Germline V gene data show CDR1 as MNHEY and CDR2 as SMNVEV (reference sequence). V gave up 1 base and J gave up 2 bases; unmatched junction bases: 1. This CDR3 comprises 15 residues. CDR3 region: CASSLFSGGQETQYF. In DNA, the CDR3 is TGTGCCAGCAGTTTATTTAGCGGGGGGCAAGAGACCCAGTACTTC.

This clonotype turned up a few times. The rearrangement uses TRBV12-3 or TRBV12-4 and TRBJ2-1; D uncertain. The CDR3 sequence is 16 residues long. V lost 5 bases and J lost 3, with 17 bases in between. CDR3 in amino acids: CASSVTAVRGYNEQFF. The CDR3 DNA reads TGTGCCAGCAGTGTGACGGCGGTAAGAGGCTACAATGAGCAGTTCTTC.

There are many counts of this clonotype. This chain uses TRBV5-1 with TRBJ2-7; D is uncertain. The V end lost 4 bases, the J end lost 3 bases, and 8 bases lay between the germline ends. CDR1 SGHRS and CDR2 YFSETQ come from the germline V gene. The CDR3 has 12 residues. CDR3 DNA sequence: TGCGCCAGCAGCCCCGAAGGCTACGAGCAGTACTTC. It codes for CASSPEGYEQYF.

On this clonotype itself: A much larger clone lies one base from this, so it may be a read error. The rearrangement links TRBV5-4 to TRBJ2-1, with 12 bases fitting TRBD2. Germline CDR1 and CDR2: SGHNT and YYREEE (reference sequence). The CDR3 covers 20 residues. In nucleotides, the CDR3 is TGTGCCAGCAGCTTCACAGGACTAGCGGGGTACTGGGGCTCCTACAGTGAGCAGTTCTTC. It specifies CASSFTGLAGYWGSYSEQFF.

This clonotype was found once. The chain recombines TRBV7-9 with TRBJ1-1; D is ambiguous. Deletions cut 2 bases from V and 4 bases from J, with 8 bases between. Germline CDR1 is SEHNR and CDR2 is FQNEAQ (reference sequence). This CDR3 contains 13 residues. The CDR3 bases are TGTGCCAGCAGCTTACTAGTATCCACTGAAGCTTTCTTT. Residues: CASSLLVSTEAFF.

The chain couples TRBV11-2 to TRBJ2-1, with D perhaps assigned TRBD1 or TRBD2 (6 bases each). CDR3 size: 16 residues. V shed 1 base and J shed 2 bases, with 12 bases lying between them. The germline gives CDR1 SGHAT, CDR2 FQNNGV. DNA of the CDR3: TGTGCCAGCAGCTTAGGAGGGGGGCCAGCCTACAATGAGCAGTTCTTC. Translated, it gives CASSLGGGPAYNEQFF.

The V gene is TRBV9, the J gene TRBJ2-3; 11 bases align to TRBD2. The CDR3 has 15 residues. V lost 5 bases, J lost 9 bases, and 11 bases stayed unmatched. Germline CDR1 reads SGDLS; CDR2 reads YYNGEE. The CDR3 is CASSGGTSGVSTQYF. The CDR3 bases are TGTGCCAGCAGTGGAGGGACTAGCGGAGTGTCAACGCAGTATTTT.

This clonotype occurred many times. The CDR3 bases are TGTGCCAGCAGCCACGTCTCTACTAGCGGGCAGTACTTC. Protein: CASSHVSTSGQYF. The chain has TRBV11-3 and TRBJ2-7; 8 positions agree with TRBD2. CDR1 and CDR2 from the germline V gene are SGHNT and YENEEA. The V and J ends lost 5 bases and 9 bases, in that order; junction bases with no gene match: 9. This CDR3 contains 13 residues.

At least ten counts were recorded for this clonotype. This chain uses TRBV20-1 with TRBJ1-1; D might be TRBD1 (6 bases). CDR3 length: 14 residues. Deletions cut 3 bases from V and 4 bases from J, with 15 bases between. Germline V gene lookup returns CDR1 DFQATT and CDR2 SNEGSKA (reference sequence). This CDR3 reads CSASGGGQGTEAFF. For the CDR3, the DNA is TGCAGTGCTAGTGGCGGGGGGCAGGGCACTGAAGCTTTCTTT.

The sample holds a few counts of this clonotype. This sequence joins TRBV5-4 and TRBJ1-6; D gene ambiguous. CDR1 is SGHNT and CDR2 is YYREEE in the germline V gene (reference sequence). The CDR3 is 14 amino acids. V was trimmed by 0 bases and J by 6 bases, leaving 7 bases between them. CDR3 DNA sequence: TGTGCCAGCAGCTTGGCCCAGCTTAATTCACCCCTCCACTTT. Translation gives CASSLAQLNSPLHF. The entire variable domain, with the rest obtained from reference TRBV5-4 and TRBJ1-6, is as follows: ETGVTQSPTHLIKTRGQQVTLRCSSQSGHNTVSWYQQALGQGPQFIFQYYREEENGRGNFPPRFSGLQFPNYSSELNVNALELDDSALYLCASSLAQLNSPLHFGNGTRLTVT.

The chain links TRBV5-1 to TRBJ2-7; 10 bases are a match to TRBD1. This CDR3 contains 17 residues. Trimming cost V 4 bases and J 3 bases; bases outside gene matches: 13. Per germline, CDR1 SGHRS and CDR2 YFSETQ. The CDR3 sequence: CASSLSPRTGGGYEQYF. DNA of the CDR3: TGCGCCAGCAGCCTCAGCCCCAGGACAGGGGGGGGCTACGAGCAGTACTTC.

J is TRBJ1-4 and V is TRBV12-3 or TRBV12-4; TRBD1 matches at 10 bases. The trim removed 9 bases at V and 8 bases at J, leaving 9 bases unmatched. The CDR3 runs 14 residues. Here the CDR3 reads CASSMTGGSEKLFF. DNA of the CDR3: TGTGCCAGTAGCATGACAGGGGGCTCGGAAAAACTGTTTTTT.

Ten or more counts support this clonotype. The J gene is TRBJ1-5, the V gene TRBV28; a weak D match, TRBD1 (6 bases). The CDR3 sequence is 15 residues long. Germline-derived CDR1 and CDR2 are MDHEN and SYDVKM. The V gene lost 5 bases and the J gene lost 3 bases, with 14 bases spanning the gap. The CDR3 region is CASSPRGRINQPQHF. CDR3 sequence (DNA): TGTGCCAGCAGTCCCCGGGGGCGGATCAATCAGCCCCAGCATTTT.

This clonotype was observed at least ten times. This rearrangement joins TRBV11-2 to TRBJ2-1; unclear D gene. Germline CDR1 reads SGHAT; CDR2 reads FQNNGV. Trimming removed 5 bases from V and 7 bases from J, with 15 bases in between. CDR3 length equals 14 residues. For the CDR3, the DNA is TGTGCCAGCAGCGTCGATAGGGCGACGAATGAGCAGTTCTTC. It is translated as CASSVDRATNEQFF.